This T cell receptor beta chain appears in the sequencing data of a study of identical twins. Germline V gene sequence: CDR1 MGHDK, CDR2 SYGVNS. The CDR3 consists of 15 residues. Trimming took 3 bases from V and 4 from J, leaving 15 bases between them. The sample holds a few counts of this clonotype. TCRdb used MiXCR to reprocess the 5' RACE reads, holding one entry per CDR3 protein. This sample carries about 520,000 distinct CDR3 sequences, roughly 21% of them seen once, and the ten largest clones take around 0.9%. These data were likewise used in another study, on T cells expressing NK-cell markers. From that study: The contribution of dominant NKG2C+ clonotypes to CD8+ T cells in several donors was roughly 1.0-7.0%.

This rearrangement joins TRBV25-1 to TRBJ1-1; D gene unclear. This receptor was identified in a woman younger than 35 in good health. Sequenced: CD4+ T cells sorted from blood. The CDR3 protein is CASSDPRTGGTEAFF. In DNA, the CDR3 is TGTGCCAGCAGTGATCCAAGGACGGGAGGCACTGAAGCTTTCTTT.